The TCR beta chain described here comes from a study of PD-1 blockade in classical Hodgkin lymphoma. With regard to this clone: Its antigen is not identified.

Time point specified: cycle 4 day 1 (C4D1), after more than 5 weeks of nivolumab. Each and every patient relapsed after autologous stem cell transplantation, and patients got differing brentuximab vedotin exposure. Method: immunoSEQ multiplex PCR; TCRdb's copy keeps in-frame clones and lacks some. The table has fewer than 55,000 clones, about 80% seen once. Points from the study as a whole: The diversity seen at baseline in complete responders resembled that of newly diagnosed patients. There was a significant rise in CD4+ TCR diversity by C4D1, with no such rise for CD8+. Possibly reflecting disease activity or prior therapy, repertoire differences have causes that remain undefined.

The CDR3 runs 19 residues. Germline assignment: CDR1 SGHNT and CDR2 YYREEE (reference sequence). The J segment lost 2 bases and the V segment lost 1 base, leaving 13 bases of the junction unmatched. The TCR comes from a human donor with classical Hodgkin lymphoma. Sequenced here: peripheral blood mononuclear cells (PBMCs), sampled before the fourth cycle of nivolumab. The chain is built from TRBV5-4 and TRBJ2-7; TRBD2 matches 12 bases. CDR3 nucleotide sequence: TGTGCCAGCAGCTTGTCCAGGACTAGCGGGATCTCGGGTCCCTACGAGCAGTACTTC. Encoded protein: CASSLSRTSGISGPYEQYF.